The clone carrying this T cell receptor (beta chain) was counted only a few times. As yet, its antigen is unknown. Treatment-naive patients with stable or active relapsing-remitting disease were the multiple sclerosis controls. This specimen comes from a study of CD8 T cells in Susac syndrome. Study results and limitations: The relatively small number of individuals in the TCR sequencing and HLA analysis was acknowledged by the study.

Reverse transcription of about 0.5 to 1 ug RNA was performed with random hexamers. In TCRdb, the immunoSEQ multiplex PCR reads were re-called with MiXCR into one record per CDR3 protein. The table has 250,000 to 300,000 distinct CDR3 sequences, 70% to 90% seen once; the top ten hold approximately 0.2%. The V end lost 2 bases, the J end lost 4 bases, and 19 bases lay between the germline ends. CDR3 size: 17 residues. Per germline, CDR1 PRHDT and CDR2 FYEKMQ (reference sequence). V gene TRBV13 combines with J gene TRBJ2-3; the D gene could be TRBD1 or TRBD2 (5 bases each). This receptor was identified in a human donor with multiple sclerosis. The sample was CD8+ T cells from PBMCs. The CDR3 nucleotides are TGTGCCAGCAGCTTATCGAATGAGGGGATTCGCGCAGATACGCAGTATTTT. It codes for CASSLSNEGIRADTQYF.